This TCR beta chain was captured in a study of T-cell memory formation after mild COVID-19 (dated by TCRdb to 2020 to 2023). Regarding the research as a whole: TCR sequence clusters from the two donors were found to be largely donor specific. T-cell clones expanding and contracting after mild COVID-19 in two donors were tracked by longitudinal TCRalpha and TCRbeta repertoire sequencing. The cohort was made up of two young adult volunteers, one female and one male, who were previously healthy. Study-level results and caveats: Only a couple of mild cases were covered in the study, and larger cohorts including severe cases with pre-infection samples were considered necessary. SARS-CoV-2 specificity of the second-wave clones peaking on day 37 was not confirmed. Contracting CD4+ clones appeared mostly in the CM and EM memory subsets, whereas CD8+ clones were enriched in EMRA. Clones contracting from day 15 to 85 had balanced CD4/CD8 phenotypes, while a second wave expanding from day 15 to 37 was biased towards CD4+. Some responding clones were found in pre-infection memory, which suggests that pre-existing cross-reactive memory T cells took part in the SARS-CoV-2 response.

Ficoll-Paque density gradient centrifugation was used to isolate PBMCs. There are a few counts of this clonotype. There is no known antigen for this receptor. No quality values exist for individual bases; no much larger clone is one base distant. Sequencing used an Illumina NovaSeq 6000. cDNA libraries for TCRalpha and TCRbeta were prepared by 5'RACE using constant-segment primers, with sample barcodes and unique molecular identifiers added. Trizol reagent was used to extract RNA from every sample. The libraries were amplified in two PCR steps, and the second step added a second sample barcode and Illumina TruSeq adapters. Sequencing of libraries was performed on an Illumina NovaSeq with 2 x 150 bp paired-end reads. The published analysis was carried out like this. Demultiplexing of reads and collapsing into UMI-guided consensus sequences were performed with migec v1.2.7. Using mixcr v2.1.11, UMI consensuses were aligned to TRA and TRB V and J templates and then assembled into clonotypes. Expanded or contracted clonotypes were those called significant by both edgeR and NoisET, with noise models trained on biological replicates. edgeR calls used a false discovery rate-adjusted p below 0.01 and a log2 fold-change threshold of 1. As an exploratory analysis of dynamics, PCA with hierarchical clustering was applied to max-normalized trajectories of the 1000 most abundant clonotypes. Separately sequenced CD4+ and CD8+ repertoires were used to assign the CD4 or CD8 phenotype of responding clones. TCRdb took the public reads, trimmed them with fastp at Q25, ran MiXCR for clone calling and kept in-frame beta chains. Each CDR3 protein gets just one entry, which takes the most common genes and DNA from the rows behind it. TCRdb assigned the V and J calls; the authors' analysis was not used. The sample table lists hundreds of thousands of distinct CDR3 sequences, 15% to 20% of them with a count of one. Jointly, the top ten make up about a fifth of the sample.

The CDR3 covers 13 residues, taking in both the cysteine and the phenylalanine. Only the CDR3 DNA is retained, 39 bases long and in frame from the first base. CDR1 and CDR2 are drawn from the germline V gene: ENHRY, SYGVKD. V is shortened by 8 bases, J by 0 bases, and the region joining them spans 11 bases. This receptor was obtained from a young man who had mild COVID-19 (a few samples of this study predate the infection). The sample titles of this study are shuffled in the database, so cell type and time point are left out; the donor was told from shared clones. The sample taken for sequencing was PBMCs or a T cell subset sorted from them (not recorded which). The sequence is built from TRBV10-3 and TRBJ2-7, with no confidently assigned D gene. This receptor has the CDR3 CAIGGTSSYEQYF. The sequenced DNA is TGTGCCATCGGCGGCACGAGCTCCTACGAGCAGTACTTC.